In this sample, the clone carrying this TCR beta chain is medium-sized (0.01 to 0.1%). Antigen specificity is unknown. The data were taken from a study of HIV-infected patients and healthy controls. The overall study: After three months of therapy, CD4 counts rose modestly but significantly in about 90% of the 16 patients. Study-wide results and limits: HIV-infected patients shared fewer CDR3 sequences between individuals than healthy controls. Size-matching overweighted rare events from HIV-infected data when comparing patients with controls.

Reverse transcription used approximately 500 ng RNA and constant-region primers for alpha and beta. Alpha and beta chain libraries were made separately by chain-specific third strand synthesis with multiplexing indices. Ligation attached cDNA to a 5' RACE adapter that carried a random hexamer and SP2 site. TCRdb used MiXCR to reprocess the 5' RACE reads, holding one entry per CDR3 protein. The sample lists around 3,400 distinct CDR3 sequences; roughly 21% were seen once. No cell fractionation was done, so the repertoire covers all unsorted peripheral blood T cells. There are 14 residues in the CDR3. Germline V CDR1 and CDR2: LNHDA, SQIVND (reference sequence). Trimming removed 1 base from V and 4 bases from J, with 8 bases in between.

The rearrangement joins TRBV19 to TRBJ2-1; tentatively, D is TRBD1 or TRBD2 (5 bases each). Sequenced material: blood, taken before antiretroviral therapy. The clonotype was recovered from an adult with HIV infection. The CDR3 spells CASSIAGPYNEQFF. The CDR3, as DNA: TGTGCCAGTAGTATAGCGGGACCATACAATGAGCAGTTCTTC.